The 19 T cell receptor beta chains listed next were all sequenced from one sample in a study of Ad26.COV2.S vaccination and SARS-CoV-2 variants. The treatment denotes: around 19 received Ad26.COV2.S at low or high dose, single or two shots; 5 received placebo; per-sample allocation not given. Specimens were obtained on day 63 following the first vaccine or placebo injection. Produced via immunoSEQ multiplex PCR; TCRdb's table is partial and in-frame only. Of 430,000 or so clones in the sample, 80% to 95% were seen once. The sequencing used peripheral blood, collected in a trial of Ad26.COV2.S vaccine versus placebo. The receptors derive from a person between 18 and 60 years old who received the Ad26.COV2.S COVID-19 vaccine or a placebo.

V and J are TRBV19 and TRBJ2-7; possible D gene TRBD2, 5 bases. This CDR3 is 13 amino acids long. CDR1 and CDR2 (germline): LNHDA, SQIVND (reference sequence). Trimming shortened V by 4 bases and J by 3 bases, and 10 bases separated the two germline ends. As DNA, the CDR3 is TGTGCCAGTAGTACGTCAGCGGACTACGAGCAGTACTTC. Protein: CASSTSADYEQYF.

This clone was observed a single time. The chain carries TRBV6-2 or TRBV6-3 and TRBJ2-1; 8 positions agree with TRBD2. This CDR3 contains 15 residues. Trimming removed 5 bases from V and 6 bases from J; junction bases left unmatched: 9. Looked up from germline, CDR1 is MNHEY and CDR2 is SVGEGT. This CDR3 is CASSNEREMGNEQFF. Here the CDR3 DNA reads TGTGCCAGCAGTAACGAGCGGGAGATGGGCAATGAGCAGTTCTTC.

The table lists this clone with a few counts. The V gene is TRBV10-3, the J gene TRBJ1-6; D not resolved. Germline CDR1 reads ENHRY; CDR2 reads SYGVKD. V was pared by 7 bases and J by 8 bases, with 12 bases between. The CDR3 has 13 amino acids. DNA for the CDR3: TGTGCCATCACTCCCCGGAATGATTCACCCCTCCACTTT. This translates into CAITPRNDSPLHF.

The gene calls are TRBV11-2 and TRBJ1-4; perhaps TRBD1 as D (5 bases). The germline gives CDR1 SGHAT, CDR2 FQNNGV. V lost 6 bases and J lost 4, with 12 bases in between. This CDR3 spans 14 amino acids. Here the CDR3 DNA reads TGTGCCAGCAGTTTTGGAGGGGTTAATGAAAAACTGTTTTTT. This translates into CASSFGGVNEKLFF.

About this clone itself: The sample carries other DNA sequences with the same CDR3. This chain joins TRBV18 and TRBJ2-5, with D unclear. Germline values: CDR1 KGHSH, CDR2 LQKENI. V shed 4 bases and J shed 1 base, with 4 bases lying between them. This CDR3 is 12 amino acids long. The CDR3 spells CASSLAQETQYF. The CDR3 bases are TGTGCCAGCTCACTGGCCCAAGAGACCCAGTACTTC.

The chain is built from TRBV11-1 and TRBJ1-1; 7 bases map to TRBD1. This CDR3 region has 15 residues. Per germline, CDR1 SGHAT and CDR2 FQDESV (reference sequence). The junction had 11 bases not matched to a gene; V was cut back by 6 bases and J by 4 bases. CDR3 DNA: TGTGCCAGCAGAAATCGGGACAGCTGGGGCACTGAAGCTTTCTTT. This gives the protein CASRNRDSWGTEAFF.

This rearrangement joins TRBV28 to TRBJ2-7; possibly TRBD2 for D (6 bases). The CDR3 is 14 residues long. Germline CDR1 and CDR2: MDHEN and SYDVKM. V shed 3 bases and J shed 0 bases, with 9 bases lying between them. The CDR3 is CASSFSGNSYEQYF. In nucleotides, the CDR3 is TGTGCCAGCAGTTTTAGCGGTAACTCCTACGAGCAGTACTTC.

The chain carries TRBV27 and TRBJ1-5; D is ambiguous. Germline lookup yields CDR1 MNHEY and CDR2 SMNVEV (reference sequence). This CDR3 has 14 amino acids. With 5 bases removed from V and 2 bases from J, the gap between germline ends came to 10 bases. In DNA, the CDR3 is TGTGCCAGCAGTATGAGGGAGGGCAATCAGCCCCAGCATTTT. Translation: CASSMREGNQPQHF.

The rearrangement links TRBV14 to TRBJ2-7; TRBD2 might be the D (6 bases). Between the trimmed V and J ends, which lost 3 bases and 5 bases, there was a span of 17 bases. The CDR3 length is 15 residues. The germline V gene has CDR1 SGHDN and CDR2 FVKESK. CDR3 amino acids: CASSHKREFLHEQYF. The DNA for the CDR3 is TGTGCCAGCAGCCATAAACGGGAGTTTCTCCACGAGCAGTACTTC.

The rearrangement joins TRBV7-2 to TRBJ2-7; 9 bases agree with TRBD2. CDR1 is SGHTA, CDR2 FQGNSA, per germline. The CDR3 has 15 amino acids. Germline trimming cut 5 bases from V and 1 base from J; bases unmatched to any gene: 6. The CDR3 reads CASSPTSGPSYEQYF. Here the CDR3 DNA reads TGTGCCAGCAGCCCAACTAGCGGGCCTTCCTACGAGCAGTACTTC.

The CDR3 spells CASSLSGYTGELFF. The CDR3 coding sequence is TGTGCCAGCAGCTTATCGGGATACACCGGGGAGCTGTTTTTT. The chain couples TRBV11-3 to TRBJ2-2; weak D call: TRBD2 (5 bases). The CDR3 spans 14 residues. V was pared by 2 bases and J by 3 bases, with 7 bases between. CDR1 is SGHNT and CDR2 is YENEEA in the germline V gene.

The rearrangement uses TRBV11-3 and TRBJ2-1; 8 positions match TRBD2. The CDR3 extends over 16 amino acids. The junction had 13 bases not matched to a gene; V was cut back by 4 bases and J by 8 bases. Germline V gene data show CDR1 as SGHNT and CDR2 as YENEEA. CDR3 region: CASSSRPGTSIHEQFF. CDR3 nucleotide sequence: TGTGCCAGCAGCTCCCGTCCCGGGACTAGTATCCATGAGCAGTTCTTC.

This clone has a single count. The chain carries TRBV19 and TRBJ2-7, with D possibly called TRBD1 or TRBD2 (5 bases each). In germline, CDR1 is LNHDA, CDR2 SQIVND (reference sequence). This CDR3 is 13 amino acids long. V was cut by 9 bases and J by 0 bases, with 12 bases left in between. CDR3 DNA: TGTGCCAGCAAGAGGGACGGCTCCTACGAGCAGTACTTC. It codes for CASKRDGSYEQYF.

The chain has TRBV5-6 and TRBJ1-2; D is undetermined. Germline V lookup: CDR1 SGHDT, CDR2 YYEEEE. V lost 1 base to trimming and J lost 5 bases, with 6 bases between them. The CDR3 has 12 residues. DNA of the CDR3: TGTGCCAGCAGCTTGAACCGATATGGCTACACCTTC. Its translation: CASSLNRYGYTF.

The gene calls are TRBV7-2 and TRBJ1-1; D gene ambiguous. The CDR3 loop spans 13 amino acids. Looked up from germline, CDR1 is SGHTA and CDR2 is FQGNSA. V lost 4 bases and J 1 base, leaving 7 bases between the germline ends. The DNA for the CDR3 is TGTGCCAGCAGCTCCGGCAGGAACACTGAAGCTTTCTTT. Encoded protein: CASSSGRNTEAFF.

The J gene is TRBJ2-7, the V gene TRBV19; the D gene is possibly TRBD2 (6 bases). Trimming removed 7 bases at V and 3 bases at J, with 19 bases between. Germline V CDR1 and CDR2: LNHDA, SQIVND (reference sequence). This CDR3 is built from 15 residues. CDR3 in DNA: TGTGCCAGTAATTGGAGGGATCACGATATCTACGAGCAGTACTTC. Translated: CASNWRDHDIYEQYF.

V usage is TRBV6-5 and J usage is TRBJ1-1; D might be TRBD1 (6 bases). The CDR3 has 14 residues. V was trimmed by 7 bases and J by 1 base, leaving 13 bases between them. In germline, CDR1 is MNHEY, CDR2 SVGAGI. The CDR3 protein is CASTPRGGNTEAFF. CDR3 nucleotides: TGTGCCAGCACCCCGAGGGGGGGGAACACTGAAGCTTTCTTT.

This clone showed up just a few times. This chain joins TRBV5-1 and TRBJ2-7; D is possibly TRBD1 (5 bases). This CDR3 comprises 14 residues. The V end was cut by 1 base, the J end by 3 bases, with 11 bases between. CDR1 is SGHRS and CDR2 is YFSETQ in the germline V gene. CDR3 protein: CASSLLTGYYEQYF. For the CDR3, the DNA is TGCGCCAGCAGCTTGCTAACAGGCTACTACGAGCAGTACTTC.

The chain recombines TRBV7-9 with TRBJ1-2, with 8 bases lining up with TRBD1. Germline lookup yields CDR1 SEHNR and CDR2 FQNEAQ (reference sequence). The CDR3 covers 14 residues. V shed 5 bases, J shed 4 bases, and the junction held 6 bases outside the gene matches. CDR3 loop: CASSQSTGVYGYTF. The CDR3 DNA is TGTGCCAGCAGCCAGTCGACAGGGGTCTATGGCTACACCTTC.